This passage covers 31 T cell receptor beta chains from one sample sequenced in a study of regulatory T cells in long-lasting Graves disease (TCRdb year 2021). What this sample's time point label stands for: persistent/refractory GD, antithyroid drugs over 5 years with positive TRAb. For both TCR sequencing and RNA sequencing, RNA was extracted from PBMCs in TRIzol. The library came from multiplex PCR. The listed sequencing device is Illumina HiSeq 4000. iRepertoire HTBI primers and Arm-PCR amplification of CDR3 regions were used to construct TCR beta libraries. Through fastp at Q25 and MiXCR, TCRdb rebuilt clones from the public reads, retaining in-frame beta chains. Identical CDR3 protein sequences are pooled into one entry, listed with their most common genes and DNA. This sample holds some 470,000 distinct CDR3 sequences; 20% to 25% were observed only once. About 6.6% of the sample comes from the top ten.

The sequences come from peripheral blood mononuclear cells (PBMCs), collected when the disease was refractory, from a patient treated with antithyroid drugs. Receptor source: a female donor with Graves disease.

This clonotype occurred a few times. One base away lies a much larger clone, so this may be a sequencing read error. This chain links TRBV6-1 with TRBJ1-1; 9 bases align to TRBD1. Germline CDR1 MNHNS, CDR2 SASEGT. There are 15 residues in the CDR3. Trimming at V came to 6 bases and at J to 0 bases, leaving 5 bases not matched to a gene. The CDR3 DNA is TGTGCCAGCAGACCCGGGACAGGGATGAACACTGAAGCTTTCTTT. Its protein product is CASRPGTGMNTEAFF.

This clonotype was detected only a few times. The V and J genes are TRBV19 and TRBJ1-2; TRBD1 is a possible D gene (5 bases). CDR3 size: 14 residues. Germline lookup yields CDR1 LNHDA and CDR2 SQIVND (reference sequence). V gave up 7 bases and J gave up 3 bases, with 15 bases separating them. CDR3 sequence: CASKDGGSYYGYTF. The CDR3 bases are TGTGCCAGTAAGGACGGGGGTAGCTACTATGGCTACACCTTC.

This chain uses TRBV30 with TRBJ2-7; a weak D match, TRBD2 (5 bases). From germline, CDR1 is GTSNPN and CDR2 SVGIG (reference sequence). Trimming shortened V by 3 bases and J by 1 base, and 10 bases separated the two germline ends. The CDR3 is 13 amino acids. CDR3 coding DNA: TGTGCCTGGAGGGAGGCCTATTCCTACGAGCAGTACTTC. Encoded protein: CAWREAYSYEQYF.

This clonotype appeared many times. V is TRBV5-1 and J is TRBJ1-5, with 10 bases identical to TRBD1. Germline lookup yields CDR1 SGHRS and CDR2 YFSETQ. There are 15 residues in the CDR3. The V segment lost 0 bases and the J segment 9 bases; nucleotides outside the gene matches: 6. CDR3 amino acids: CASSLGTGGKWPQHF. CDR3 nucleotide sequence: TGCGCCAGCAGCTTGGGGACAGGGGGGAAATGGCCCCAGCATTTT.

The CDR3 region is CATWDRGAYEQYF. DNA of the CDR3: TGTGCCACCTGGGACAGGGGCGCCTACGAGCAGTACTTC. The rearrangement joins TRBV6-1 to TRBJ2-7; TRBD1 matches at 10 bases. This CDR3 is 13 amino acids long. Per germline, CDR1 MNHNS and CDR2 SASEGT. V lost 10 bases, J lost 2 bases, and 5 bases stayed unmatched.

This clonotype occurred a few times. One junction end disagrees with the germline gene, perhaps due to a read error. The chain combines TRBV20-1 with TRBJ2-1, with 9 positions matching TRBD2. The CDR3 runs to 13 residues. Per germline, CDR1 DFQATT and CDR2 SNEGSKA (reference sequence). In DNA form, the CDR3 reads TGCGGTGCAGGTCTAGCGGGGTACAATGAGCAGTTCTTC. This codes for CGAGLAGYNEQFF.

This clonotype turned up a few times. The rearrangement links TRBV4-1 to TRBJ1-5, with D possibly being TRBD1 (5 bases). Germline assignment: CDR1 MGHRA and CDR2 YSYEKL. The CDR3 is made up of 14 amino acids. V lost 3 bases and J lost 5, with 11 bases in between. In DNA, the CDR3 is TGCGCCAGCAGCCAGGGGCGGGGGGATCAGCCCCAGCATTTT. Its protein product is CASSQGRGDQPQHF.

In the case of this clonotype: Given a much more abundant clone one base away, this may be a read error. The chain is built from TRBV2 and TRBJ2-3; unclear D gene. The germline gives CDR1 SNHLY, CDR2 FYNNEI. This CDR3 region has 12 residues. Trimming took 4 bases from V and 2 from J, leaving 4 bases between them. CDR3 residues: CASSATTDTQYF. The CDR3 coding sequence is TGTGCCAGCAGTGCAACCACAGATACGCAGTATTTT.

The rearrangement links TRBV29-1 to TRBJ1-1, with D hard to call. Trimming cost V 0 bases and J 4 bases, with 9 bases left between them. The CDR3 has 13 residues. CDR1 and CDR2 from the germline V gene are SQVTM and ANQGSEA. The CDR3 sequence is CSVEDWLATEAFF. The CDR3 nucleotides read TGCAGCGTTGAAGATTGGCTGGCCACTGAAGCTTTCTTT.

This clonotype was found a few times. The CDR3 bases are TGTGCCAGCAGCGCTAGTAAGGGCTATGGCTACACCTTC. Its translation is CASSASKGYGYTF. The rearrangement joins TRBV9 to TRBJ1-2; D ambiguous. CDR1 is SGDLS, CDR2 YYNGEE, per germline. V was clipped by 3 bases and J by 4 bases, with 10 bases between them. The CDR3 sequence is 13 residues long.

In its sample, this clonotype was seen many times. The rearrangement uses TRBV13 and TRBJ2-7; 7 positions agree with TRBD2. The J segment lost 4 bases and the V segment lost 4 bases, leaving 7 bases of the junction unmatched. There are 14 residues in the CDR3. Germline loops: CDR1 PRHDT, CDR2 FYEKMQ (reference sequence). The CDR3 nucleotides are TGTGCCAGCAGCTCACGGGGGGTGTGGTACGAGCAGTACTTC. It is translated as CASSSRGVWYEQYF.

The V and J genes are TRBV28 and TRBJ2-7; 10 bases fit TRBD1. Germline CDR1 MDHEN, CDR2 SYDVKM. This CDR3 contains 13 residues. The junction had 4 bases not matched to a gene; V was cut back by 11 bases and J by 0 bases. The CDR3 DNA reads TGTGCCTGCCGGGACAGGGGCTCCTACGAGCAGTACTTC. Its protein product is CACRDRGSYEQYF.

The genes are TRBV15 and TRBJ1-4; D is uncertain. The germline V and J ends were trimmed by 5 bases and 12 bases, with 10 bases remaining between them. The germline V gene has CDR1 LNHNV and CDR2 YYDKDF (reference sequence). This CDR3 has 11 amino acids. The CDR3 DNA reads TGTGCCACCAGCCTGGAGGCGGAACTGTTTTTT. It is translated as CATSLEAELFF.

In this sample, this clonotype turned up many times. This chain links TRBV2 with TRBJ1-2, with TRBD1 identical over 7 bases. Losses at the gene ends were 3 bases for V and 6 bases for J; bases not matched to a gene: 1. CDR3 size: 12 residues. Germline V CDR1 and CDR2: SNHLY, FYNNEI. The CDR3 region has the DNA TGTGCCAGCAGTGAGACAGGGCATGGCTACACCTTC. As protein: CASSETGHGYTF.

The rearrangement uses TRBV7-2 and TRBJ2-1, with a possible D match to TRBD1 (7 bases). The CDR3 loop spans 15 amino acids. Trimming took 5 bases from V and 7 from J, leaving 18 bases between them. Germline assignment: CDR1 SGHTA and CDR2 FQGNSA. CDR3 residues: CASSRETGLLNEQFF. CDR3 bases: TGTGCCAGCAGCCGGGAGACAGGGCTGTTAAATGAGCAGTTCTTC.

This clonotype has only one observation. The chain has TRBV10-3 and TRBJ1-1; a possible D gene is TRBD1 (6 bases). V lost 0 bases and J lost 7, with 9 bases in between. The CDR3 consists of 13 residues. Germline V gene lookup returns CDR1 ENHRY and CDR2 SYGVKD. The CDR3 loop reads CAISESGGVEAFF. The CDR3 DNA follows: TGTGCCATCAGTGAGTCAGGGGGAGTTGAAGCTTTCTTT.

The rearrangement joins TRBV6-1 to TRBJ2-2; D ambiguous. Germline values: CDR1 MNHNS, CDR2 SASEGT. Trimming left V 8 bases short and J 3 bases short, with 10 bases between. This CDR3 is 13 amino acids long. The CDR3 DNA sequence: TGTGCCAGCGTAAACAGTGACACCGGGGAGCTGTTTTTT. Amino acids: CASVNSDTGELFF.

This clonotype was seen many times. The V call is TRBV3-1, the J call TRBJ2-6; D is unresolved. The CDR3 is 16 amino acids. Germline V gene lookup returns CDR1 LGHDT and CDR2 YNNKEL (reference sequence). The germline V and J ends were trimmed by 1 base and 0 bases, with 7 bases remaining between them. CDR3 sequence (DNA): TGTGCCAGCAGCCAAGGAGGCGGCTCTGGGGCCAACGTCCTGACTTTC. Protein product: CASSQGGGSGANVLTF.

This clonotype has a handful of counts. The gene calls are TRBV7-9 and TRBJ1-5; the match to TRBD1 covers 7 bases. The CDR3 is 15 residues long. Germline CDR1 SEHNR, CDR2 FQNEAQ (reference sequence). V lost 3 bases and J lost 0; bases outside the gene matches: 2. CDR3 residues: CASSFGQDSNQPQHF. The CDR3 coding sequence is TGTGCCAGCAGCTTCGGACAGGATAGCAATCAGCCCCAGCATTTT.

This clonotype was detected a few times. The chain employs TRBV27 and TRBJ2-1; TRBD2 matches 7 bases. Germline loops: CDR1 MNHEY, CDR2 SMNVEV (reference sequence). With 4 bases clipped from V and 5 bases from J, the junction kept 11 bases outside the gene matches. The CDR3 spans 16 residues. CDR3 region: CASSSLQRDDNNEQFF. DNA of the CDR3: TGTGCCAGCAGTTCCCTTCAGCGGGACGATAACAATGAGCAGTTCTTC.

This clonotype occurred once. A much bigger clone sits one base away, suggesting this may be a read error. The chain is built from TRBV27 and TRBJ2-2; TRBD2 matches at 7 bases. Germline CDR1 MNHEY, CDR2 SMNVEV (reference sequence). The CDR3 contains 15 residues. The CDR3 spells CAGSYSSGHTGELFF. The CDR3 nucleotides are TGTGCCGGCAGCTACTCTAGCGGACACACCGGGGAGCTGTTTTTT.

V and J are TRBV5-1 and TRBJ2-5; D is ambiguous. This CDR3 contains 15 residues. The V gene lost 1 base and the J gene lost 2 bases, with 12 bases spanning the gap. Germline lookup yields CDR1 SGHRS and CDR2 YFSETQ. The CDR3 nucleotides read TGCGCCAGCAGCTTGTCCGGAACAGCACAAGAGACCCAGTACTTC. It encodes CASSLSGTAQETQYF.

CDR3 nucleotide sequence: TGTGCCAGCGAGGCGAACGGCGAGCAGTACTTC. Amino acids: CASEANGEQYF. The chain uses TRBV7-9 and TRBJ2-7, with D uncertain. Germline V CDR1 and CDR2: SEHNR, FQNEAQ (reference sequence). The CDR3 totals 11 residues. Between the trimmed V and J ends, which lost 8 bases and 6 bases, there was a span of 11 bases.

The J gene is TRBJ2-5, the V gene TRBV6-1; D call uncertain. Germline CDR1 and CDR2: MNHNS and SASEGT. The germline V and J ends were trimmed by 5 bases and 1 base, with 11 bases remaining between them. The CDR3 is 14 amino acids. The CDR3 DNA reads TGTGCCAGCAGTCACAGCAGGATCCAAGAGACCCAGTACTTC. As protein: CASSHSRIQETQYF.

The J gene is TRBJ1-2, the V gene TRBV10-3, with no clear D. Germline CDR1 and CDR2: ENHRY and SYGVKD. The V gene lost 3 bases and the J gene lost 0 bases, with 5 bases spanning the gap. The CDR3 sequence is 13 residues long. The CDR3 loop reads CAISEGANYGYTF. DNA for the CDR3: TGTGCCATCAGTGAAGGAGCTAACTATGGCTACACCTTC.

This clonotype showed up many times. The V call is TRBV20-1, the J call TRBJ1-2; D perhaps matches TRBD1 (6 bases). Germline loops: CDR1 DFQATT, CDR2 SNEGSKA (reference sequence). This CDR3 region has 14 residues. V shed 5 bases and J shed 2 bases, with 15 bases lying between them. CDR3 sequence reads: CSAGGGQGNYGYTF. The CDR3 DNA reads as TGCAGTGCTGGGGGGGGGCAGGGGAACTATGGCTACACCTTC.

This chain links TRBV10-3 with TRBJ1-6; 11 positions match TRBD1. Germline values: CDR1 ENHRY, CDR2 SYGVKD. V lost 1 base, J lost 8 bases, and 1 base stayed unmatched. CDR3 length: 15 amino acids. The CDR3 reads CAISELGQGDSPLHF. The CDR3 DNA reads TGTGCCATCAGTGAGTTGGGACAGGGGGATTCACCCCTCCACTTT.

This clonotype showed up many times. The V call is TRBV28, the J call TRBJ2-4, with D unclear. Looked up from germline, CDR1 is MDHEN and CDR2 is SYDVKM. The V end lost 6 bases, the J end lost 6 bases, and 12 bases lay between the germline ends. This CDR3 comprises 13 residues. The CDR3 DNA is TGTGCCAGCAGCGATAGGGTTGGAAACATTCAGTACTTC. Translation: CASSDRVGNIQYF.

This clonotype was recorded many times. The chain uses TRBV27 and TRBJ1-2, with 7 bases identical to TRBD1. Germline trimming cut 5 bases from V and 8 bases from J; bases unmatched to any gene: 5. Germline V gene data show CDR1 as MNHEY and CDR2 as SMNVEV (reference sequence). The CDR3 sequence is 12 residues long. CDR3 DNA sequence: TGTGCCAGCAGTCGCACAGGGGAGGGCTACACCTTC. It yields the protein CASSRTGEGYTF.

The chain employs TRBV28 and TRBJ2-2; D possibly corresponds to TRBD2 (6 bases). Germline loops: CDR1 MDHEN, CDR2 SYDVKM. The germline V and J ends were trimmed by 6 bases and 8 bases, with 13 bases remaining between them. CDR3 length: 13 residues. CDR3 nucleotide sequence: TGTGCCAGCAGCCCCGGGACTGTGGGGGAGCTGTTTTTT. Translation gives CASSPGTVGELFF.

This clonotype has a count of ten or more. The V gene is TRBV5-1, the J gene TRBJ1-2; the D gene is possibly TRBD1 (5 bases). Per germline, CDR1 SGHRS and CDR2 YFSETQ. The length of the CDR3 is 13 residues. V was clipped by 4 bases and J by 5 bases, with 12 bases between them. Here the CDR3 reads CASSPGGPYGYTF. The CDR3 DNA sequence: TGCGCCAGCAGCCCCGGGGGTCCTTATGGCTACACCTTC. The full variable domain, rest sourced from reference TRBV5-1 and TRBJ1-2, is KAGVTQTPRYLIKTRGQQVTLSCSPISGHRSVSWYQQTPGQGLQFLFEYFSETQRNKGNFPGRFSGRQFSNSRSEMNVSTLELGDSALYLCASSPGGPYGYTFGSGTRLTVV.